The sequence of this T cell receptor (beta chain) was determined in a study of shared clonotypes between healthy human individuals. The method was immunoSEQ multiplex PCR; TCRdb's version includes in-frame clones alone and lacks a portion of them. The sample records around 600,000 clones, roughly 96% being singletons. CDR3 length: 14 residues. Per the germline V gene, CDR1 is SGDLS and CDR2 is YYNGEE. V lost 0 bases and J lost 10; bases outside the gene matches: 4. Naive CD8 cells were CD45RO-negative, positively selected for CCR7, excluding terminally differentiated effector memory CD45RA+ cells. This clone occurred once.

The source of this sequence is a woman in her 30s in good health. The J gene is TRBJ2-1, the V gene TRBV9, with 10 bases fitting TRBD2. Material for sequencing was naive CD8+ T cells sorted from blood. The CDR3 nucleotides read TGTGCCAGCAGCGTAGGAGGTAGCGGGAGGGAGCAGTTCTTC. Protein product: CASSVGGSGREQFF.